These T cell receptor beta chains were read from a single sample in a study of PD-1 blockade in classical Hodgkin lymphoma. Profiled with immunoSEQ multiplex PCR; TCRdb holds only in-frame clones, not every one. The sample has more than 4,000 clones; 70% to 85% are singletons. What was sequenced was CD8+ T cells from blood. The receptors were sampled from a human donor with classical Hodgkin lymphoma. CDR3s include the opening cysteine and the closing phenylalanine or tryptophan. The order of the fields is clone size, D gene, V gene, J gene, CDR3 protein, CDR3 DNA. D genes are given only for firm matches. Part of the rows lack a size; the others show once, few, many or a class for expanded clones.

clone size: large
D gene: TRBD1
V gene: TRBV6-6
J gene: TRBJ1-5
CDR3 protein: CASSFGQANQPQHF
CDR3 DNA: TGTGCCAGCAGTTTTGGACAGGCTAATCAGCCCCAGCATTTT

clone size: .
D gene: TRBD2
V gene: TRBV7-2
J gene: TRBJ2-7
CDR3 protein: CASSAGARGSSYEQYF
CDR3 DNA: TGTGCCAGCAGCGCCGGGGCGCGGGGGTCCTCCTACGAGCAGTACTTC

clone size: .
D gene: .
V gene: TRBV7-2
J gene: TRBJ1-3
CDR3 protein: CASSFAGYSGNTIYF
CDR3 DNA: TGTGCCAGCAGCTTTGCAGGCTACTCTGGAAACACCATATATTTT

clone size: .
D gene: .
V gene: TRBV23-1
J gene: TRBJ1-6
CDR3 protein: CASSQLLPFLGVLSYNSPLHF
CDR3 DNA: TGCGCCAGCAGTCAACTTCTTCCCTTCCTGGGGGTACTCTCCTATAATTCACCCCTCCACTTT

clone size: .
D gene: .
V gene: TRBV2
J gene: TRBJ1-4
CDR3 protein: CASSESKLGHRTEKLFF
CDR3 DNA: TGTGCCAGCAGTGAATCGAAGTTGGGCCATAGGACCGAAAAACTGTTTTTT

clone size: .
D gene: TRBD2
V gene: TRBV5-6
J gene: TRBJ2-7
CDR3 protein: CASSRTSGRYEQYF
CDR3 DNA: TGTGCCAGCAGCAGGACTAGCGGGAGGTACGAGCAGTACTTC

clone size: .
D gene: .
V gene: TRBV7-2
J gene: TRBJ2-7
CDR3 protein: CASSLGVQGGAYEQYF
CDR3 DNA: TGTGCCAGCAGCTTAGGGGTACAGGGGGGGGCCTACGAGCAGTACTTC

clone size: .
D gene: TRBD1
V gene: TRBV28
J gene: TRBJ2-7
CDR3 protein: CASSTADRDSYEQYF
CDR3 DNA: TGTGCCAGCAGTACCGCAGACAGGGATTCCTACGAGCAGTACTTC

clone size: .
D gene: TRBD1
V gene: TRBV10-1
J gene: TRBJ2-5
CDR3 protein: CASSDTGQGKETQYF
CDR3 DNA: TGCGCCAGCAGTGACACGGGACAGGGAAAAGAGACCCAGTACTTC

clone size: once
D gene: .
V gene: TRBV7-9
J gene: TRBJ2-3
CDR3 protein: CASSTRWDTQYF
CDR3 DNA: TGTGCCAGCAGCACCCGGTGGGATACGCAGTATTTT

clone size: few
D gene: TRBD1
V gene: TRBV28
J gene: TRBJ1-5
CDR3 protein: CASSLRRTGGRQPQHF
CDR3 DNA: TGTGCCAGCAGTCTGCGTAGGACAGGGGGTCGTCAGCCCCAGCATTTT

clone size: .
D gene: .
V gene: TRBV18
J gene: TRBJ1-3
CDR3 protein: CASSPPGVGGNTIYF
CDR3 DNA: TGTGCCAGCTCACCACCAGGGGTCGGTGGAAACACCATATATTTT

clone size: .
D gene: .
V gene: TRBV7-2
J gene: TRBJ2-1
CDR3 protein: CASSLGLEPYNEQFF
CDR3 DNA: TGTGCCAGCAGCTTAGGACTAGAGCCCTACAATGAGCAGTTCTTC

clone size: .
D gene: .
V gene: TRBV6-5
J gene: TRBJ1-2
CDR3 protein: CASSYSIGYGYTF
CDR3 DNA: TGTGCCAGCAGTTACTCGATTGGCTATGGCTACACCTTC

clone size: .
D gene: .
V gene: TRBV7-2
J gene: TRBJ2-1
CDR3 protein: CASRRKGGLYNEQFF
CDR3 DNA: TGTGCCAGCAGGCGCAAGGGGGGGTTATACAATGAGCAGTTCTTC

clone size: few
D gene: .
V gene: TRBV6-5
J gene: TRBJ1-5
CDR3 protein: CASSYGEGNQPQHF
CDR3 DNA: TGTGCCAGCAGTTACGGGGAGGGCAATCAGCCCCAGCATTTT

clone size: .
D gene: .
V gene: TRBV7-4
J gene: TRBJ1-4
CDR3 protein: CASSRQGTNEKLFF
CDR3 DNA: TGTGCCAGCAGCCGTCAGGGGACTAATGAAAAACTGTTTTTT

clone size: .
D gene: .
V gene: TRBV18
J gene: TRBJ1-4
CDR3 protein: CASSKSSRQDNEKLFF
CDR3 DNA: TGTGCCAGCTCAAAATCAAGTAGGCAAGATAATGAAAAACTGTTTTTT

clone size: .
D gene: .
V gene: TRBV27
J gene: TRBJ2-7
CDR3 protein: CASSFKGSRLEQYF
CDR3 DNA: TGTGCCAGCAGTTTTAAGGGCAGCCGCCTCGAGCAGTACTTC

clone size: .
D gene: .
V gene: TRBV5-5
J gene: TRBJ2-3
CDR3 protein: CASSLDAAGAPSTDTQYF
CDR3 DNA: TGTGCCAGCAGCTTGGACGCGGCGGGGGCCCCCTCCACAGATACGCAGTATTTT

clone size: few
D gene: TRBD1
V gene: TRBV2
J gene: TRBJ1-2
CDR3 protein: CASSLGQGSYGYTF
CDR3 DNA: TGTGCCAGCAGTCTCGGACAGGGTAGCTATGGCTACACCTTC

clone size: large
D gene: .
V gene: TRBV28
J gene: TRBJ1-1
CDR3 protein: CASSSGSVLNTEAFF
CDR3 DNA: TGTGCCAGCAGTTCGGGGTCCGTCTTGAACACTGAAGCTTTCTTT

clone size: .
D gene: .
V gene: TRBV28
J gene: TRBJ2-7
CDR3 protein: CASSFRDKRAEQYF
CDR3 DNA: TGTGCCAGCAGTTTCCGGGATAAGCGGGCCGAGCAGTACTTC

clone size: .
D gene: TRBD1
V gene: TRBV28
J gene: TRBJ2-1
CDR3 protein: CASSPGQGAYNEQFF
CDR3 DNA: TGTGCCAGCAGCCCGGGACAGGGGGCCTACAATGAGCAGTTCTTC

clone size: once
D gene: .
V gene: TRBV19
J gene: TRBJ2-1
CDR3 protein: CASSIGSERYNEQFF
CDR3 DNA: TGTGCCAGTAGTATAGGTAGCGAGAGATACAATGAGCAGTTCTTC

clone size: .
D gene: TRBD2
V gene: TRBV4-2
J gene: TRBJ2-1
CDR3 protein: CASSQVANTGTSFYNEQFF
CDR3 DNA: TGTGCCAGCAGCCAAGTTGCGAACACCGGGACTAGTTTTTACAATGAGCAGTTCTTC

clone size: .
D gene: .
V gene: TRBV11-3
J gene: TRBJ2-1
CDR3 protein: CASSLGRGSDEQFF
CDR3 DNA: TGTGCCAGCAGCCTTGGGAGGGGGAGCGATGAGCAGTTCTTC

clone size: .
D gene: TRBD1
V gene: TRBV7-2
J gene: TRBJ2-7
CDR3 protein: CASNPGQGAYQQYF
CDR3 DNA: TGTGCCAGCAACCCGGGACAGGGGGCGTATCAGCAGTACTTC

clone size: .
D gene: .
V gene: TRBV4-3
J gene: TRBJ2-1
CDR3 protein: CASSQETRVLDNEQFF
CDR3 DNA: TGCGCCAGCAGCCAAGAGACTAGAGTTTTGGACAATGAGCAGTTCTTC

clone size: .
D gene: .
V gene: TRBV5-6
J gene: TRBJ2-5
CDR3 protein: CASSLVFRGIETQYF
CDR3 DNA: TGTGCCAGCAGCTTGGTTTTCAGGGGAATTGAGACCCAGTACTTC

clone size: .
D gene: .
V gene: TRBV7-9
J gene: TRBJ1-1
CDR3 protein: CASSLAPDTEAFF
CDR3 DNA: TGTGCCAGCAGCTTAGCACCGGACACTGAAGCTTTCTTT

clone size: .
D gene: TRBD1
V gene: TRBV6-4
J gene: TRBJ2-7
CDR3 protein: CASSEFYGTVSEQYF
CDR3 DNA: TGTGCCAGCAGTGAGTTTTACGGGACAGTCTCCGAGCAGTACTTC

clone size: .
D gene: TRBD2
V gene: TRBV5-4
J gene: TRBJ2-4
CDR3 protein: CASSLMSSGRAGNIQYF
CDR3 DNA: TGTGCCAGCAGCTTGATGTCTAGCGGGAGGGCTGGGAACATTCAGTACTTC

clone size: once
D gene: .
V gene: TRBV6-5
J gene: TRBJ2-7
CDR3 protein: CASSYNDNSYEQYF
CDR3 DNA: TGTGCCAGCAGTTACAACGACAACTCCTACGAGCAGTACTTC

clone size: once
D gene: .
V gene: TRBV12-5
J gene: TRBJ2-7
CDR3 protein: CASGFGRGYEQYF
CDR3 DNA: TGTGCTAGTGGTTTCGGCAGGGGCTACGAGCAGTACTTC

clone size: .
D gene: .
V gene: TRBV5-1
J gene: TRBJ2-4
CDR3 protein: CASSLYGGGPKNIQYF
CDR3 DNA: TGCGCCAGCAGCTTGTATGGGGGGGGCCCCAAAAACATTCAGTACTTC

clone size: .
D gene: .
V gene: TRBV6-5
J gene: TRBJ2-7
CDR3 protein: CASSYSRGAYEQYF
CDR3 DNA: TGTGCCAGCAGTTACTCTAGGGGGGCCTACGAGCAGTACTTC

clone size: .
D gene: .
V gene: TRBV6-5
J gene: TRBJ2-3
CDR3 protein: CASSYLRVGTDTQYF
CDR3 DNA: TGTGCCAGCAGTTACTTGCGGGTGGGCACAGATACGCAGTATTTT

clone size: .
D gene: TRBD1
V gene: TRBV6-9
J gene: TRBJ1-1
CDR3 protein: CASSYWDRGVVAFF
CDR3 DNA: TGTGCCAGCAGTTATTGGGACAGGGGAGTAGTAGCTTTCTTT

clone size: .
D gene: .
V gene: TRBV15
J gene: TRBJ1-1
CDR3 protein: CATSRDRYTEAFF
CDR3 DNA: TGTGCCACCAGCAGAGATCGTTACACTGAAGCTTTCTTT

clone size: .
D gene: .
V gene: TRBV6-5
J gene: TRBJ2-1
CDR3 protein: CASSYRQGPYNEQFF
CDR3 DNA: TGTGCCAGCAGTTACCGGCAGGGTCCCTACAATGAGCAGTTCTTC

clone size: .
D gene: .
V gene: TRBV6-6
J gene: TRBJ1-2
CDR3 protein: CASSSRTAFYGYTF
CDR3 DNA: TGTGCCAGCAGTTCGAGGACAGCATTCTATGGCTACACCTTC

clone size: .
D gene: TRBD1
V gene: TRBV4-3
J gene: TRBJ2-7
CDR3 protein: CASSPGTGGPDEQYF
CDR3 DNA: TGCGCCAGCAGCCCCGGGACAGGGGGCCCCGACGAGCAGTACTTC

clone size: .
D gene: .
V gene: TRBV7-7
J gene: TRBJ2-7
CDR3 protein: CASSPGLGGNYEQYF
CDR3 DNA: TGTGCCAGCAGCCCCGGTTTGGGGGGTAACTACGAGCAGTACTTC

clone size: .
D gene: TRBD2
V gene: TRBV11-2
J gene: TRBJ2-5
CDR3 protein: CASSLWGTSGQETQYF
CDR3 DNA: TGTGCCAGCAGCTTGTGGGGGACTAGCGGCCAAGAGACCCAGTACTTC

clone size: .
D gene: TRBD1
V gene: TRBV27
J gene: TRBJ1-1
CDR3 protein: CASSVTGQDLRPVEAFF
CDR3 DNA: TGTGCCAGCAGCGTTACCGGACAGGATCTAAGGCCCGTTGAAGCTTTCTTT

clone size: .
D gene: .
V gene: TRBV28
J gene: TRBJ2-4
CDR3 protein: CASSLSWKIAKNIQYF
CDR3 DNA: TGTGCCAGCAGTTTATCATGGAAGATAGCCAAAAACATTCAGTACTTC

clone size: .
D gene: TRBD1
V gene: TRBV7-9
J gene: TRBJ1-2
CDR3 protein: CASSAGQDGYTF
CDR3 DNA: TGTGCCAGCAGCGCGGGACAGGATGGCTACACCTTC